These 9 T cell receptor beta chains came from one sample sequenced in a study of blood T cells in healthy people across ages. A second PCR of about 7 to 11 cycles used a sample-barcoded 5' primer and a J-beta primer mix. One entry per CDR3 protein, called by TCRdb with MiXCR from the 5' RACE reads. The sample records around 1,700,000 distinct CDR3 sequences, 28% being singletons. The sequencing sample was made of blood. The receptors derive from a woman under 40 in good health.

The chain couples TRBV28 to TRBJ1-2, with a weak D call TRBD1 (6 bases). V lost 5 bases to trimming and J lost 5 bases, with 21 bases between them. Germline V gene lookup returns CDR1 MDHEN and CDR2 SYDVKM. CDR3 length equals 16 residues. The CDR3 sequence: CASSPGASWTAYGYTF. CDR3 bases: TGTGCCAGCAGTCCAGGAGCGTCTTGGACAGCATATGGCTACACCTTC.

The chain combines TRBV28 with TRBJ2-1, with TRBD2 identical over 11 bases. Trimming cost V 10 bases and J 15 bases; bases outside gene matches: 5. Germline values: CDR1 MDHEN, CDR2 SYDVKM. The CDR3 length is 10 residues. This CDR3 is CAISSGGPFF. The CDR3 region has the DNA TGTGCCATTTCTAGCGGGGGGCCGTTCTTC.

In its sample, this clonotype was seen once. The CDR3 does not close with the conserved phenylalanine or tryptophan, likely indicating a read error. The chain has TRBV7-9 and TRBJ2-5, with 9 bases aligning to TRBD1. Trimming at V came to 5 bases and at J to 6 bases, leaving 10 bases not matched to a gene. Germline V CDR1 and CDR2: SEHNR, FQNEAQ (reference sequence). CDR3 length equals 15 residues. The CDR3 region is CASSPGQGKEQTQYV. The CDR3 bases are TGTGCCAGCAGCCCCGGACAGGGGAAGGAACAGACCCAGTACGTC.

The chain employs TRBV4-2 and TRBJ1-1; D is perhaps TRBD1 (5 bases). Trimming pared 6 bases from V and 2 bases from J, leaving 16 bases between. This CDR3 contains 15 residues. In germline, CDR1 is LGHNA, CDR2 YNFKEQ. CDR3 DNA: TGTGCCAGCAGGCCAGGGCAGCTCATAAACACTGAAGCTTTCTTT. Translation gives CASRPGQLINTEAFF.

V and J are TRBV7-7 and TRBJ2-5; 8 bases fit TRBD2. After removal of 3 bases from V and 5 bases from J, the junction contained 5 bases not matched to a gene. The germline V gene encodes CDR1 SSHAT and CDR2 FNYEAQ (reference sequence). This CDR3 has 14 amino acids. CDR3 sequence: CASSFGGVWETQYF. The CDR3 DNA sequence: TGTGCCAGCAGCTTCGGGGGGGTCTGGGAGACCCAGTACTTC.

V is TRBV5-1 and J is TRBJ2-1; D is perhaps TRBD1 (6 bases). Germline-derived CDR1 and CDR2 are SGHRS and YFSETQ. Deletions cut 5 bases from V and 7 bases from J, with 19 bases between. This CDR3 region has 15 residues. The CDR3 sequence: CASRYVQGKSNEQFF. The CDR3 bases are TGCGCCAGCAGATATGTACAGGGAAAATCGAATGAGCAGTTCTTC.

This sequence joins TRBV4-1 and TRBJ1-6; D remains unclear. The CDR3 runs to 13 residues. V lost 3 bases and J lost 10, with 10 bases in between. Germline V gives CDR1 MGHRA, CDR2 YSYEKL. The CDR3 region is CASSHQIGSPLHF. The CDR3 nucleotides read TGCGCCAGCAGCCATCAGATAGGGTCACCCCTCCACTTT.

This sequence joins TRBV11-2 and TRBJ1-6; 7 bases align to TRBD1. The germline CDR1 and CDR2 sequences are SGHAT and FQNNGV. This CDR3 contains 15 residues. J lost 1 base, V lost 4 bases, and 1 base had no gene match. CDR3 sequence: CASSWGQSYNSPLHF. CDR3 in DNA: TGTGCCAGCAGCTGGGGACAGTCCTATAATTCACCCCTCCACTTT.

A remark on this clonotype: At one boundary the junction diverges from the germline segment, which might be a read error. V and J are TRBV5-5 and TRBJ2-1; 9 bases map to TRBD2. CDR3 length equals 16 residues. Germline lookup yields CDR1 SGHKS and CDR2 YYEKEE (reference sequence). In DNA, the CDR3 is TGTGCCAGCAGCTTCTCTAGCGGGAACTCCTGCAATGAGCAGTTCTTC. Its translation is CASSFSSGNSCNEQFF.